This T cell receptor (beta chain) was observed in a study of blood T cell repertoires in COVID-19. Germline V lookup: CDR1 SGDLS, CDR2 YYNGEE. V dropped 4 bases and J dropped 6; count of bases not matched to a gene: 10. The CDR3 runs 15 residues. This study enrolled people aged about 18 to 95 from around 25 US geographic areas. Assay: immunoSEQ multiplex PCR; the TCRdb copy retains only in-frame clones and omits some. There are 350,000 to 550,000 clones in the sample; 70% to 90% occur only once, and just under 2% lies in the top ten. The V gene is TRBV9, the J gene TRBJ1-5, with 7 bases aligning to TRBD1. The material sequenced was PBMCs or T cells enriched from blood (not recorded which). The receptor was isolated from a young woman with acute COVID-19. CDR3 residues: CASSPQGVSGQPQHF. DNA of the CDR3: TGTGCCAGCAGCCCTCAGGGGGTTTCGGGTCAGCCCCAGCATTTT.